This T cell receptor (beta chain) originates from a study of T cell changes during pregnancy in multiple sclerosis. The CDR3 totals 12 residues. From germline, CDR1 is SGHVS and CDR2 FNYEAQ. Trimming removed 1 base at V and 4 bases at J, with 3 bases between. Generated by immunoSEQ multiplex PCR, the TCRdb table keeps only in-frame clones and is missing some. Among about 60,000 clones listed, approximately 93% were seen once. The sample consisted of CD8+ T cells from peripheral blood mononuclear cells, taken in the second trimester of pregnancy. This sequence joins TRBV7-6 and TRBJ2-3, with D unclear. This sequence originates from a female donor with multiple sclerosis, enrolled in a pregnancy study. In nucleotides, the CDR3 is TGTGCCAGCAGCTTAGGAGCAGATACGCAGTATTTT. This sequence encodes CASSLGADTQYF.